The source of this T cell receptor beta chain is a study of blood T cell repertoires in COVID-19. Study context: Samples of COVID-19 (acute and convalescent) were obtained from the United States, Italy and Spain.

V was trimmed by 8 bases and J by 1 base, leaving 9 bases between them. CDR1 SNHLY and CDR2 FYNNEI come from the germline V gene. The CDR3 is made up of 13 amino acids. Authors' methods: How many nucleated cells were present was estimated from reference gene primer amplification. Using immunoSEQ multiplex PCR, the repertoire was profiled, and TCRdb retains in-frame clones only, with some absent. V, J and clone size are those of that table, while D and trimming were read from the DNA. In the table there are roughly 60,000 clones, around 75% of which are singletons. The specimen was peripheral blood. The chain recombines TRBV2 with TRBJ1-5; D is perhaps TRBD1 (5 bases). The source is a human donor in a cohort sampled during active COVID-19. The CDR3 DNA follows: TGTGCCAGCGGCGGACAAAGCAATCAGCCCCAGCATTTT. It is translated as CASGGQSNQPQHF.